What follows is one T cell receptor beta chain and its context. The CDR3 has 14 amino acids. The J segment lost 1 base and the V segment lost 2 bases, leaving 2 bases of the junction unmatched. CDR1 and CDR2 (germline): SGHNT, YYREEE (reference sequence). The sample comes from a study of CD8 T cells in Susac syndrome. Sequencing of TCR beta covered CD8+ and CD4+ T cells obtained from blood. The authors reverse transcribed roughly 0.5 to 1 ug RNA with random hexamers. Amplification of TCR beta CDR3 across 54 Vbeta and 13 Jbeta was performed with immunoSEQ multiplex PCR. MiXCR, applied by TCRdb to the immunoSEQ multiplex PCR reads, yields one record per CDR3 protein. The sample has more than 200,000 distinct CDR3 sequences, 93% seen once.

This sequence originates from a human donor with multiple sclerosis. The rearrangement joins TRBV5-4 to TRBJ2-5; 7 bases line up with TRBD2. The sample taken for sequencing was CD4+ T cells from PBMCs. The CDR3: CASSFPGGQETQYF. For the CDR3, the DNA is TGTGCCAGCAGCTTTCCGGGGGGCCAAGAGACCCAGTACTTC.